The rows below give T cell receptor beta chains drawn from one sample of a study of regulatory T cells in long-lasting Graves disease. TCRdb fed the multiplex PCR reads into MiXCR, producing one record per CDR3 protein. The profile shows about 310,000 distinct CDR3 sequences, under 25% of them singletons. The sequencing used peripheral blood mononuclear cells (PBMCs), collected when the disease was refractory, from a patient treated with antithyroid drugs. These TCRs come from a female donor with Graves disease. Each CDR3 is given with its conserved first and last residue. The D gene is left open where the match is weak. Clone size is given for some rows only: seen once, a few or many times, or a class if the clone is expanded.

CDR3aa	CDR3nt	abundance	v_gene	j_gene	d_gene
CASHPGLVVSGELFF	TGCGCCAGTCACCCGGGACTAGTTGTTTCTGGGGAGCTGTTTTTT	.	TRBV5-1	TRBJ2-2	TRBD2
CASSYNGGMMGSPLHF	TGTGCCAGCAGTTACAATGGGGGGATGATGGGTTCACCCCTCCACTTT	.	TRBV6-2/TRBV6-3	TRBJ1-6	.
CASSPSGRAPETQYF	TGTGCCAGCAGCCCAAGCGGGAGGGCCCCAGAGACCCAGTACTTC	.	TRBV7-9	TRBJ2-5	TRBD2
CATANVWSYGEGADNQPQHF	TGTGCCACCGCAAACGTTTGGTCGTATGGTGAAGGGGCCGACAATCAGCCCCAGCATTTT	many	TRBV28	TRBJ1-5	.
CASSAQGEETQYF	TGTGCCAGTAGTGCGCAAGGAGAAGAGACCCAGTACTTC	.	TRBV19	TRBJ2-5	.
CASSLPGPETQYF	TGTGCCAGCAGCTTGCCGGGCCCAGAGACCCAGTACTTC	.	TRBV7-9	TRBJ2-5	.
CASSYGLASGTGELFF	TGTGCCAGCAGTTACGGATTAGCGTCTGGCACCGGGGAGCTGTTTTTT	.	TRBV6-2/TRBV6-3	TRBJ2-2	.
CASSYDWDGQETQYF	TGTGCCAGCAGTTACGACTGGGACGGCCAAGAGACCCAGTACTTC	many	TRBV6-2/TRBV6-3	TRBJ2-5	.
CSVRGVSYEQYF	TGCAGCGTCAGGGGGGTTTCGTACGAGCAGTACTTC	.	TRBV29-1	TRBJ2-7	.
CATSRDAREQYF	TGTGCCACCAGCAGAGATGCCCGCGAGCAGTACTTC	.	TRBV15	TRBJ2-7	.
CASSLSAGDTYEQYF	TGTGCCAGCAGTTTATCGGCGGGGGACACCTACGAGCAGTACTTC	many	TRBV12-3/TRBV12-4	TRBJ2-7	.
CASSPRDLRETQYF	TGTGCCAGCAGCCCAAGGGACCTGCGGGAGACCCAGTACTTC	many	TRBV7-9	TRBJ2-5	.
CSARGGSLWNTEAFF	TGCAGTGCTAGAGGTGGGTCTCTCTGGAACACTGAAGCTTTCTTT	few	TRBV20-1	TRBJ1-1	.
CASSHAPNAAFF	TGTGCCAGCAGCCACGCACCCAACGCAGCTTTCTTT	many	TRBV3-1	TRBJ1-1	.
CASSLVPQANVGTEAFF	TGCGCCAGCAGCTTGGTCCCACAGGCTAACGTGGGGACTGAAGCTTTCTTT	.	TRBV5-1	TRBJ1-1	.
CASQLWEEQYF	TGTGCCAGTCAATTATGGGAGGAGCAGTACTTC	.	TRBV28	TRBJ2-7	.
CASSPAAGRDQPQHF	TGTGCCAGCTCACCAGCGGCAGGGCGAGATCAGCCCCAGCATTTT	.	TRBV18	TRBJ1-5	.
CASSFRQGVDTQYF	TGTGCCAGCAGTTTTCGGCAGGGTGTCGATACGCAGTATTTT	once	TRBV28	TRBJ2-3	.
CSAREVEGTGELFF	TGCAGTGCTAGAGAAGTTGAGGGGACCGGGGAGCTGTTTTTT	.	TRBV20-1	TRBJ2-2	.
CASIRTSGRTSTGELFF	TGTGCCAGCATTAGGACTAGCGGGAGGACGAGCACCGGGGAGCTGTTTTTT	.	TRBV2	TRBJ2-2	TRBD2
CSAGDVTQEQFF	TGCAGTGCGGGGGACGTAACGCAGGAGCAGTTCTTC	.	TRBV20-1	TRBJ2-1	.
CASSLLGLAIEQYF	TGTGCCAGCAGCTTGTTGGGACTAGCTATCGAGCAGTACTTC	.	TRBV5-6	TRBJ2-7	TRBD2
CASSWDRGFETQYF	TGTGCCAGCAGTTGGGACAGGGGGTTTGAGACCCAGTACTTC	many	TRBV12-3/TRBV12-4	TRBJ2-5	TRBD1
CASSDGTHGYTF	TGTGCCAGCAGTGATGGGACACACGGCTACACCTTC	.	TRBV28	TRBJ1-2	.
CSARDPGRGTEAFF	TGCAGTGCTAGAGATCCGGGTAGAGGGACTGAAGCTTTCTTT	.	TRBV20-1	TRBJ1-1	.
CASRFGPNYGYTF	TGCGCCAGCCGCTTCGGACCGAACTATGGCTACACCTTC	.	TRBV5-1	TRBJ1-2	.
CASSLTLRGSPLHF	TGTGCCAGCAGTTTAACTCTCAGGGGTTCACCCCTCCACTTT	few	TRBV28	TRBJ1-6	.
CAAHPSGGVHEQYF	TGTGCCGCACACCCCAGCGGGGGCGTCCACGAGCAGTACTTC	many	TRBV6-2/TRBV6-3	TRBJ2-7	TRBD2
CASSPLGAGELFF	TGCGCCAGCAGCCCCTTGGGTGCTGGGGAGCTGTTTTTT	few	TRBV5-1	TRBJ2-2	.
CASSLEASGSNRQYF	TGTGCCAGCAGCCTCGAAGCCAGCGGGAGCAACCGGCAGTACTTC	few	TRBV11-2	TRBJ2-7	TRBD2
CASQGIDTEAFF	TGTGCCAGCCAGGGCATCGACACTGAAGCTTTCTTT	many	TRBV6-1	TRBJ1-1	.
CASSPAGGRGVTEAFF	TGTGCCAGCAGCCCAGCCGGGGGCAGGGGAGTCACTGAAGCTTTCTTT	few	TRBV28	TRBJ1-1	.
CASSLGRQWGETQYF	TGTGCCAGCAGTTTGGGACGGCAGTGGGGAGAGACCCAGTACTTC	medium-sized	TRBV28	TRBJ2-5	.
CASSLMGTSTEAFF	TGTGCCAGCAGCTTAATGGGGACTTCCACTGAAGCTTTCTTT	few	TRBV7-2	TRBJ1-1	.
CSALILSRGNYEQYF	TGCAGTGCCCTAATTCTTTCGCGGGGGAACTACGAGCAGTACTTC	few	TRBV20-1	TRBJ2-7	TRBD2
CASSLAVPSETQVSYEQYF	TGTGCCAGCAGCTTAGCGGTCCCTAGCGAGACACAAGTTAGCTACGAGCAGTACTTC	once	TRBV28	TRBJ2-7	.
CASTPFRGNEQFF	TGTGCCAGCACCCCCTTTAGGGGCAATGAGCAGTTCTTC	many	TRBV6-1	TRBJ2-1	.
CASSVTGGKETQYF	TGTGCCAGTAGTGTAACAGGAGGAAAAGAGACCCAGTACTTC	.	TRBV19	TRBJ2-5	.
CASRLGTRTEAFF	TGTGCCAGCAGACTCGGGACGCGCACTGAAGCTTTCTTT	many	TRBV12-3/TRBV12-4	TRBJ1-1	.
CASARTVDYGYAF	TGTGCCAGCGCTAGGACAGTTGACTATGGCTACGCCTTC	once	TRBV6-1	TRBJ1-2	.
CASSFSGETQYF	TGTGCCAGCAGTTTTAGTGGAGAGACCCAGTACTTC	many	TRBV12-3/TRBV12-4	TRBJ2-5	.
CASSFPTERGDGYTF	TGTGCCAGCAGTTTCCCAACCGAGCGGGGGGATGGCTACACCTTC	many	TRBV28	TRBJ1-2	.
CASRPDRDPYTGELFF	TGTGCCAGCAGACCGGACAGGGATCCATACACCGGGGAGCTGTTTTTT	.	TRBV6-1	TRBJ2-2	TRBD1
CASRRTGAISSYNSPLHF	TGTGCCAGCAGACGGACAGGGGCAATCAGCTCCTATAATTCACCCCTCCACTTT	.	TRBV5-5	TRBJ1-6	TRBD1
CASSYGSDMPYEQYF	TGTGCCAGCAGTTACGGGTCCGACATGCCCTACGAGCAGTACTTC	few	TRBV6-9	TRBJ2-7	.
CASSRSSYEQYF	TGTGCCAGCAGCCGAAGCTCCTACGAGCAGTACTTC	many	TRBV7-2	TRBJ2-7	.
CASSYSKGVGTGANVLTF	TGTGCCAGCAGTTACTCGAAGGGGGTCGGGACTGGGGCCAACGTCCTGACTTTC	.	TRBV6-2/TRBV6-3	TRBJ2-6	.
CASSPLPDSNTGELFF	TGCGCCAGCAGCCCGCTTCCGGACTCGAACACCGGGGAGCTGTTTTTT	once	TRBV5-1	TRBJ2-2	.
CASSLTSGQETQYF	TGTGCCAGCAGCTTGACTAGCGGCCAAGAGACCCAGTACTTC	many	TRBV9	TRBJ2-5	TRBD2
CASRYSGSGNTIYF	TGTGCCAGCAGATACAGTGGCTCTGGAAACACCATATATTTT	.	TRBV6-1	TRBJ1-3	.
CASSQDQSQGLEQYF	TGCGCCAGCAGCCAAGATCAGAGTCAGGGGCTCGAGCAGTACTTC	.	TRBV4-3	TRBJ2-7	.
CASSAGRGNTIYF	TGTGCCAGCAGCGCGGGACGGGGAAACACCATATATTTT	few	TRBV3-1	TRBJ1-3	.
CASGGPGGETQYF	TGTGCCTCCGGCGGCCCGGGGGGTGAGACCCAGTACTTC	.	TRBV10-3	TRBJ2-5	TRBD2
CSARDEYRPDYEQYF	TGCAGTGCTAGAGATGAGTACCGTCCGGACTACGAGCAGTACTTC	many	TRBV20-1	TRBJ2-7	.
CASSAAGQRTEAFF	TGTGCCAGCAGTGCGGCAGGGCAGAGAACTGAAGCTTTCTTT	.	TRBV6-1	TRBJ1-1	.
CASRGSRYEAFF	TGTGCCAGCAGGGGAAGCCGATACGAAGCTTTCTTT	many	TRBV27	TRBJ1-1	.
CASSLDASGIASYEQYF	TGCGCCAGCAGCTTGGACGCTAGCGGGATCGCCTCCTACGAGCAGTACTTC	few	TRBV5-1	TRBJ2-7	TRBD2